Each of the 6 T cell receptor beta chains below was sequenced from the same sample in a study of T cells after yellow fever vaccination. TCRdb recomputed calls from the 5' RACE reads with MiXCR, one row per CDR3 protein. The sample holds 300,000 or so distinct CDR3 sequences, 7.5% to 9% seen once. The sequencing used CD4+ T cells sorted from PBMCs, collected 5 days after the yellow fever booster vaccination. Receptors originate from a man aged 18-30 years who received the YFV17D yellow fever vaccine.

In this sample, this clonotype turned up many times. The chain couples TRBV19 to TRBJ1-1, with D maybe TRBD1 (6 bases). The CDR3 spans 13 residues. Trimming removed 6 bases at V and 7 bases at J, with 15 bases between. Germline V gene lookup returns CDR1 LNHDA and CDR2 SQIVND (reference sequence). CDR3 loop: CASRDGGAFEAFF. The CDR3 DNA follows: TGTGCCAGTAGGGACGGGGGCGCTTTTGAAGCTTTCTTT.

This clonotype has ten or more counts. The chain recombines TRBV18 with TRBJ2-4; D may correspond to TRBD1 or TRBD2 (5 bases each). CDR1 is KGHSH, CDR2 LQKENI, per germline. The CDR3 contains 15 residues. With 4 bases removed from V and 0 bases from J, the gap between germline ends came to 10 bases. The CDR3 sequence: CASSRDPTAKNIQYF. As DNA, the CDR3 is TGTGCCAGCTCACGGGACCCTACAGCCAAAAACATTCAGTACTTC.

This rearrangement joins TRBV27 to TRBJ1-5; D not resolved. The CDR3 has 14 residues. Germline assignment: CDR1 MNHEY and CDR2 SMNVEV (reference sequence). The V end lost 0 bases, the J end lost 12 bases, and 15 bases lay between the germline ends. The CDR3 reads CASSLSAEPALQHF. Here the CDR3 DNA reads TGTGCCAGCAGTTTATCTGCGGAGCCCGCCCTCCAGCATTTT.

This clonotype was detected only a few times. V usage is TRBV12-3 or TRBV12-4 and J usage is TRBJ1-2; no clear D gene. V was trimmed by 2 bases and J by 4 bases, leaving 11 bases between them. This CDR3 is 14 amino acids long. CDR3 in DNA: TGTGCCAGCAGTTTACTTTTGACGGTCTATGGCTACACCTTC. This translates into CASSLLLTVYGYTF.

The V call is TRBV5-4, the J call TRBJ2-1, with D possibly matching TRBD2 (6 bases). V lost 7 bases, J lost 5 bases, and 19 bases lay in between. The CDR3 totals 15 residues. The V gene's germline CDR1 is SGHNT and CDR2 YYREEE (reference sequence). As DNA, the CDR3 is TGTGCCAGCGCCCTTGATGGTGGCGGGGACAATGAGCAGTTCTTC. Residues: CASALDGGGDNEQFF.

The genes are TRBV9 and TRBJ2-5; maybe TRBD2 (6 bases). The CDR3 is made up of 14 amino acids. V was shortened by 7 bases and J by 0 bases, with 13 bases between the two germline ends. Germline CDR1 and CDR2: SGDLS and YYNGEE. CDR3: CASAKGGYQETQYF. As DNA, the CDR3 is TGTGCCAGCGCTAAAGGAGGGTACCAAGAGACCCAGTACTTC.